Sequencing of this TCR beta chain was carried out in a study of T cell responses to AZD1222 COVID-19 vaccine. The overall study: Second-dose groups at about 4 or about 12 weeks were pooled.

About this clone itself: Its target is not known.

Study outcomes and limitations: Targets within unmutated variant regions were reportedly found for nearly half of spike-specific TCRs. Elevations in Spike-specific TCR breadth and depth followed administration of two AZD1222 doses.

TCRdb's copy holds only in-frame clones and misses some; the assay was immunoSEQ multiplex PCR. The table records roughly 120,000 clones, roughly nine tenths of them present only once. Trimming took 5 bases from V and 6 from J, leaving 14 bases between them. CDR3 length: 14 amino acids. The V gene's germline CDR1 is MDHEN and CDR2 SYDVKM. The origin of this receptor is an adult in good health. The specimen comprised peripheral blood, sampled on day 0 of AZD1222 vaccination. The rearrangement uses TRBV28 and TRBJ1-5; no clear D. Here the CDR3 reads CASSPGPGSQPQHF. For the CDR3, the DNA is TGTGCCAGCAGTCCGGGCCCCGGGTCTCAGCCCCAGCATTTT.